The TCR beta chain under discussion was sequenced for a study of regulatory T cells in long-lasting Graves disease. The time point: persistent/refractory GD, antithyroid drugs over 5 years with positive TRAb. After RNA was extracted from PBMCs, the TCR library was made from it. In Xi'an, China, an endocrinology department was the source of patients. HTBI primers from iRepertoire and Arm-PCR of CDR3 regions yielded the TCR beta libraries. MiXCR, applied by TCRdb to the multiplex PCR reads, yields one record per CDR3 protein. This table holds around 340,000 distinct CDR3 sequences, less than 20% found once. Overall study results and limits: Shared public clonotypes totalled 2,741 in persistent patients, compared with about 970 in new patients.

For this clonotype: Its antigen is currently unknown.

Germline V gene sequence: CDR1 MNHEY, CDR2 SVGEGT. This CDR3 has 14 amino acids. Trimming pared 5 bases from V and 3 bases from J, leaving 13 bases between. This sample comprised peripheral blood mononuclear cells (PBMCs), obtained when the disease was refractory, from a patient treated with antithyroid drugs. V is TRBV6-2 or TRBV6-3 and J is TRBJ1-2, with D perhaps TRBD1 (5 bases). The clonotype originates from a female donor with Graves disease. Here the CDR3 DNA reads TGTGCCAGCAGTCCTCGGGGCGGGGACTATGGCTACACCTTC. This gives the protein CASSPRGGDYGYTF.